Each of the 19 T cell receptor beta chains below was sequenced from the same sample in a study of human T cells and chemical hapten exposure. Sample time point: patch test 2, 6 weeks after DPC sensitization. Regarding treatment: therapeutic diphenylcyclopropenone sensitization with weekly scalp DPC. TCRdb recomputed calls from the RACE reads with MiXCR, one row per CDR3 protein. The sample has about 100,000 distinct CDR3 sequences, around 10% seen once; the top ten hold approximately 3.4%. The source material was whole blood, sampled in connection with sensitization to the hapten diphenylcyclopropenone (DPC). Receptors originate from a woman aged 40 to 50 with alopecia areata. Some clones in this sample may be carry-over from other donors' samples.

This clonotype was seen only a few times. The rearrangement joins TRBV2 to TRBJ2-5, with D maybe TRBD1 (6 bases). Trimming shortened V by 11 bases and J by 5 bases, and 15 bases separated the two germline ends. Per germline, CDR1 SNHLY and CDR2 FYNNEI. The CDR3 runs to 12 residues. DNA of the CDR3: TGTGCCGTACAACAGGGATCCGAGACCCAGTACTTC. This codes for CAVQQGSETQYF.

The rearrangement uses TRBV20-1 and TRBJ1-2, with 9 bases lining up with TRBD1. The germline V gene encodes CDR1 DFQATT and CDR2 SNEGSKA (reference sequence). The V and J ends lost 5 bases and 10 bases, in that order; junction bases with no gene match: 5. The CDR3 length is 11 residues. Written as DNA, the CDR3 is TGCAGTGCTCCCAGGACAGGGGACTACACCTTC. Its protein product is CSAPRTGDYTF.

This clonotype has a count of ten or more. This chain links TRBV19 with TRBJ1-5; 9 bases agree with TRBD1. V was pared by 3 bases and J by 6 bases, with 12 bases of the junction left unmatched. In germline, CDR1 is LNHDA, CDR2 SQIVND (reference sequence). This CDR3 contains 17 residues. CDR3 loop: CASSMFDLGQGFQPQHF. The DNA of the CDR3 is TGTGCCAGTAGTATGTTTGATTTGGGACAGGGTTTTCAGCCCCAGCATTTT.

This clonotype was seen a few times. The chain couples TRBV5-4 to TRBJ2-5; TRBD1 matches at 9 bases. Germline V CDR1 and CDR2: SGHNT, YYREEE (reference sequence). With V trimmed by 2 bases and J by 5 bases, 22 bases remained unmatched. This CDR3 has 20 residues. The CDR3 protein is CASSFSYRGRPVDELETQYF. The CDR3 coding sequence is TGTGCCAGCAGCTTCTCCTACAGGGGGCGGCCCGTTGATGAGCTCGAGACCCAGTACTTC. Variable domain in full (rest from reference TRBV5-4 and TRBJ2-5): ETGVTQSPTHLIKTRGQQVTLRCSSQSGHNTVSWYQQALGQGPQFIFQYYREEENGRGNFPPRFSGLQFPNYSSELNVNALELDDSALYLCASSFSYRGRPVDELETQYFGPGTRLLVL.

The rearrangement uses TRBV29-1 and TRBJ2-5; 7 nucleotides align to TRBD2. Trimming took 4 bases from V and 6 from J; bases not matched to a gene: 5. CDR3 length equals 12 residues. Germline V gene sequence: CDR1 SQVTM, CDR2 ANQGSEA. CDR3 coding DNA: TGCAGCGTTGGGGAGGGCGTAAAGACCCAGTACTTC. The encoded protein is CSVGEGVKTQYF. Together with reference TRBV29-1 and TRBJ2-5, the CDR3 gives the full variable domain: SAVISQKPSRDICQRGTSLTIQCQVDSQVTMMFWYRQQPGQSLTLIATANQGSEATYESGFVIDKFPISRPNLTFSTLTVSNMSPEDSSIYLCSVGEGVKTQYFGPGTRLLVL.

This clonotype occurred many times. This rearrangement joins TRBV7-2 to TRBJ2-5; TRBD2 is a possible D gene (6 bases). The CDR3 is 13 amino acids. Trimming left V 2 bases short and J 5 bases short, with 9 bases between. Looked up from germline, CDR1 is SGHTA and CDR2 is FQGNSA. This CDR3 reads CASSLSRGETQYF. CDR3 coding DNA: TGTGCCAGCAGCTTATCTCGGGGGGAGACCCAGTACTTC.

This clonotype showed up many times. The chain employs TRBV21-1 and TRBJ2-7; the table's TRBD1 call for D was not verified on the DNA. TRBV21-1 is classified as a pseudogene. The CDR3 runs 15 residues. Written as DNA, the CDR3 is TGTGCCAGCAGCAAGTGCCCCACAGTGTCCTACGAGCAGTACTTC. This codes for CASSKCPTVSYEQYF.

This clonotype was recorded a few times. V usage is TRBV30 and J usage is TRBJ1-5; D uncertain. The CDR3 has 13 residues. Trimming shortened V by 0 bases and J by 4 bases, and 7 bases separated the two germline ends. Germline V CDR1 and CDR2: GTSNPN, SVGIG (reference sequence). Here the CDR3 DNA reads TGTGCCTGGAGTGTACGAGGGAATCAGCCCCAGCATTTT. It is translated as CAWSVRGNQPQHF.

This clonotype was observed many times. The genes are TRBV11-2 and TRBJ2-1; 13 nucleotides agree with TRBD2. The germline V gene encodes CDR1 SGHAT and CDR2 FQNNGV. The CDR3 length is 16 residues. V dropped 4 bases and J dropped 4; count of bases not matched to a gene: 4. CDR3 bases: TGTGCCAGCAGCTCCGCGGGACTAGCGGGGTACAATGAGCAGTTCTTC. Translated: CASSSAGLAGYNEQFF.

Many counts were recorded for this clonotype. The rearrangement joins TRBV5-6 to TRBJ2-6; D not certain. Per the germline V gene, CDR1 is SGHDT and CDR2 is YYEEEE. This CDR3 has 15 amino acids. V lost 4 bases, J lost 1 base, and 9 bases lay in between. Here the CDR3 reads CASSQGLSGANVLTF. Here the CDR3 DNA reads TGTGCCAGCAGCCAAGGGCTTTCTGGGGCCAACGTCCTGACTTTC.

The V and J genes are TRBV6-2 or TRBV6-3 and TRBJ1-1; D remains ambiguous. Trimming removed 5 bases at V and 4 bases at J, with 8 bases between. CDR3 length: 12 amino acids. Per the germline V gene, CDR1 is MNHEY and CDR2 is SVGEGT. The CDR3 spells CASSEEGTEAFF. As DNA, the CDR3 is TGTGCCAGCAGTGAAGAAGGCACTGAAGCTTTCTTT.

The CDR3 nucleotides are TGTGGGCTAGTCACAGGGAAAAATTCACCCCTCCACTTT. Its translation: CGLVTGKNSPLHF. This chain uses TRBV30 with TRBJ1-6; possibly TRBD1 for D (6 bases). CDR1 and CDR2 (germline): GTSNPN, SVGIG (reference sequence). CDR3 length equals 13 residues. Full variable domain (remainder filled in from reference TRBV30 and TRBJ1-6): SQTIHQWPATLVQPVGSPLSLECTVEGTSNPNLYWYRQAAGRGLQLLFYSVGIGQISSEVPQNLSASRPQDRQFILSSKKLLLSDSGFYLCGLVTGKNSPLHFGNGTRLTVT.

The gene calls are TRBV6-5 and TRBJ2-7; 12 bases match TRBD1. The length of the CDR3 is 15 residues. The V gene's germline CDR1 is MNHEY and CDR2 SVGAGI. With 6 bases clipped from V and 2 bases from J, the junction kept 5 bases outside the gene matches. CDR3 sequence: CASRLGQGAPYEQYF. The CDR3 nucleotides read TGTGCCAGCAGACTGGGACAGGGGGCCCCCTACGAGCAGTACTTC.

The V and J genes are TRBV12-3 or TRBV12-4 and TRBJ2-1; D is undetermined. V lost 3 bases to trimming and J lost 4 bases, with 10 bases between them. This CDR3 comprises 14 residues. CDR3 DNA sequence: TGTGCCAGCAGTTTCGTGCACCCATACAATGAGCAGTTCTTC. This sequence encodes CASSFVHPYNEQFF.

The sample holds a few counts of this clonotype. This chain links TRBV12-3 or TRBV12-4 with TRBJ1-1; D not certain. Deletions cut 8 bases from V and 2 bases from J, with 12 bases between. The CDR3 is 13 amino acids. CDR3 bases: TGTGCCAGCGGATCAACACCCAACACTGAAGCTTTCTTT. Protein sequence: CASGSTPNTEAFF.

This clonotype occurred many times. This sequence joins TRBV12-3 or TRBV12-4 and TRBJ1-4, with D possibly matching TRBD1 (6 bases). The CDR3 has 16 amino acids. With 2 bases removed from V and 0 bases from J, the gap between germline ends came to 10 bases. The CDR3 DNA is TGTGCCAGCAGTTTATCAAACAGGGCAACTAATGAAAAACTGTTTTTT. It specifies CASSLSNRATNEKLFF.

This clonotype was counted ten times or more. The chain couples TRBV7-2 to TRBJ2-7; maybe TRBD1 (5 bases). The CDR3 is 12 residues long. Germline-derived CDR1 and CDR2 are SGHTA and FQGNSA. The V and J ends lost 1 base and 12 bases respectively, with 13 bases between them. CDR3 bases: TGTGCCAGCAGCTTAGGGACAAAGGGCCCGTACTTC. This translates into CASSLGTKGPYF.

This clonotype was seen a handful of times. This chain links TRBV10-2 with TRBJ1-1; D not certain. CDR3 length: 14 residues. Germline CDR1 reads WSHSY; CDR2 reads SAAADI. V lost 5 bases and J 0 bases, leaving 10 bases between the germline ends. The CDR3 DNA reads as TGCGCCAGCAGTTGGGCAGTCCTGAACACTGAAGCTTTCTTT. Its protein product is CASSWAVLNTEAFF.

V gene TRBV10-3 combines with J gene TRBJ2-7; possible D gene TRBD2, 7 bases. Trimming pared 8 bases from V and 6 bases from J, leaving 17 bases between. Germline loops: CDR1 ENHRY, CDR2 SYGVKD. CDR3 length: 13 amino acids. The chain's CDR3 is CAIRGANLGEQYF. The CDR3 DNA follows: TGTGCCATCCGGGGGGCCAACCTGGGCGAGCAGTACTTC.